This T cell receptor (beta chain) came from a study of shared clonotypes between healthy human individuals. Regarding the study as a whole: There were few donors, and this limited the genetic and exposure-history diversity represented.

This clone has just one count. Antigen: not known. The CDR3 contains 16 residues. V lost 1 base, J lost 4 bases, and 7 bases stayed unmatched. Germline lookup yields CDR1 SEHNR and CDR2 FQNEAQ (reference sequence). The authors' processing: There were no quality scores in the junction-only immunoSEQ sequences, so filtering differed. The assay was immunoSEQ multiplex PCR, and TCRdb's table has in-frame clones only and misses some. V and J calls and clone size are given by that table; D and trimming were obtained from the DNA. The sample yields hundreds of thousands of clones, 95% to 97% seen once. CD8 cells classed as naive were CD45RO-negative and positively selected for CCR7, excluding terminally differentiated effector memory CD45RA+ cells.

The V call is TRBV7-9, the J call TRBJ2-7; 10 bases map to TRBD2. The sequencing sample was made of naive CD8+ T cells sorted from blood. The receptor comes from a woman aged 25 to 39 in good health. CDR3: CASSLVDGAGGYEQYF. The CDR3 DNA is TGTGCCAGCAGCTTAGTAGATGGAGCGGGAGGGTACGAGCAGTACTTC.